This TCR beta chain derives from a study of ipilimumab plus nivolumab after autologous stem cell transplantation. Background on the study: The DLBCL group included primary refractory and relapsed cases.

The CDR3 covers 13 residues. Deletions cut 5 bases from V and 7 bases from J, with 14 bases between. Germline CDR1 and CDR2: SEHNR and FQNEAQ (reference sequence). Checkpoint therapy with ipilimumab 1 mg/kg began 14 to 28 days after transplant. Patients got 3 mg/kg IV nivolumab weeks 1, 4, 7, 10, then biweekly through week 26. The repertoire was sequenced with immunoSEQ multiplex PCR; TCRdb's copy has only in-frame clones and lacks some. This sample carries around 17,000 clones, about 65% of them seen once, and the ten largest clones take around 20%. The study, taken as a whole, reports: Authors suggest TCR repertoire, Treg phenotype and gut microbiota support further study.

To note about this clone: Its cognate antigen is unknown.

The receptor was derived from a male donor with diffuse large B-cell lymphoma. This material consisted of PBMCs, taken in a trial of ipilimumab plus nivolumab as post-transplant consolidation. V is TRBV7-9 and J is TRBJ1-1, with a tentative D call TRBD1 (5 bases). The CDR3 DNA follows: TGTGCCAGCAGCGGGGACTTTTACGGTGAAGCTTTCTTT. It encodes CASSGDFYGEAFF.